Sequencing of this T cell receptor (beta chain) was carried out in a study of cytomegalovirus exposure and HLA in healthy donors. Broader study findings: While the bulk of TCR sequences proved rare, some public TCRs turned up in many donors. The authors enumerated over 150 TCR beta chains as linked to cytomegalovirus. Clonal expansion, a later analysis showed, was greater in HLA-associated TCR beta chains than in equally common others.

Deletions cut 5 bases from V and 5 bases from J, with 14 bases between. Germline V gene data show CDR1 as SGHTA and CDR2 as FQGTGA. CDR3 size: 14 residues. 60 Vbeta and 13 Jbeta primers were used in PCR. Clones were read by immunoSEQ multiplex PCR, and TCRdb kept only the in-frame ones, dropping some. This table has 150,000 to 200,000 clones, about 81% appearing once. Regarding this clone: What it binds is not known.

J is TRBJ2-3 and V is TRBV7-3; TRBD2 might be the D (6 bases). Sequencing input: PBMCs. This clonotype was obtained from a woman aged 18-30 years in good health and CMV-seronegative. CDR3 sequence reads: CASSLSGEVDTQYF. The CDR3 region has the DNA TGTGCCAGCAGCCTTAGCGGAGAGGTAGATACGCAGTATTTT.